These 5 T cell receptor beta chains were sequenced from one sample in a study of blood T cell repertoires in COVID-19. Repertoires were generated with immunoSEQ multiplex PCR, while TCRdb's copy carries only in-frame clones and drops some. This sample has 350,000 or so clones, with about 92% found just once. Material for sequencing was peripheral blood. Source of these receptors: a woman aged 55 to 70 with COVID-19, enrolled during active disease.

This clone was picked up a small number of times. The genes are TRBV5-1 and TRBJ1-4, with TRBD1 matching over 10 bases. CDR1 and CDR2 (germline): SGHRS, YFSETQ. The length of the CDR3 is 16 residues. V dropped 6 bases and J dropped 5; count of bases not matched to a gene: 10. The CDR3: CASTPGQGIKNEKLFF. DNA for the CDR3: TGCGCCAGCACCCCGGGACAGGGGATAAAGAATGAAAAACTGTTTTTT.

The CDR3 is CASSLGPKGLSDGTEAFF. For the CDR3, the DNA is TGTGCCAGCAGCTTAGGTCCCAAGGGGCTTTCGGACGGAACTGAAGCTTTCTTT. V and J are TRBV13 and TRBJ1-1, with D maybe TRBD1 (5 bases). CDR1 PRHDT and CDR2 FYEKMQ come from the germline V gene (reference sequence). V was pared by 0 bases and J by 5 bases, with 22 bases between. The CDR3 runs to 18 residues.

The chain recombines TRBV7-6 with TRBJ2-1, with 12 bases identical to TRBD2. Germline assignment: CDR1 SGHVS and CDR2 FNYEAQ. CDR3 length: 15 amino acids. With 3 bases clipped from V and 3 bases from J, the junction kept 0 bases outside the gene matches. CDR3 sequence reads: CASSLTSGGYNEQFF. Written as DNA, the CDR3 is TGTGCCAGCAGCTTGACTAGCGGGGGCTACAATGAGCAGTTCTTC.

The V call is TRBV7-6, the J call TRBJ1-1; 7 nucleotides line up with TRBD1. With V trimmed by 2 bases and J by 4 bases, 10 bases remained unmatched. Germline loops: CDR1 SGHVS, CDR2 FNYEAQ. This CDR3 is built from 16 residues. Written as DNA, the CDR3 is TGTGCCAGCAGCTTATACCGACAGGGCTCCCTCACTGAAGCTTTCTTT. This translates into CASSLYRQGSLTEAFF.

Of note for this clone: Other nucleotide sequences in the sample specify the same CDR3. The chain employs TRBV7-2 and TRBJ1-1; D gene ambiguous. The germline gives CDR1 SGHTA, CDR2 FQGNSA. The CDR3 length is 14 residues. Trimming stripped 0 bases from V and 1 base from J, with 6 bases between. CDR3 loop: CASSLALRNTEAFF. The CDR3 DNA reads TGTGCCAGCAGCTTAGCGCTGAGGAACACTGAAGCTTTCTTT. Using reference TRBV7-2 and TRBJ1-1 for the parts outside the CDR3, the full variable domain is GAGVSQSPSNKVTEKGKDVELRCDPISGHTALYWYRQSLGQGLEFLIYFQGNSAPDKSGLPSDRFSAERTGGSVSTLTIQRTQQEDSAVYLCASSLALRNTEAFFGQGTRLTVV.